This T cell receptor beta chain was sequenced in a study of OX40 agonist ivuxolimab in advanced cancers. The overall study: An agonistic human IgG2 monoclonal antibody against OX40 (CD134) was given.

Using immunoSEQ multiplex PCR, the repertoire was profiled, and TCRdb retains in-frame clones only, with some absent. The sample contains 60,000 to 85,000 clones, roughly 80% of which appear only once. The V end was cut by 5 bases, the J end by 8 bases, with 15 bases between. This CDR3 region has 13 residues. The germline CDR1 and CDR2 sequences are MNHEY and SVGAGI. The input for sequencing was CD4+ or CD8+ T cells sorted from blood, taken in a trial of the OX40 agonist ivuxolimab. The V call is TRBV6-5, the J call TRBJ1-2; D might be TRBD1 (6 bases). This sequence originates from an adult with an advanced solid tumor such as melanoma, head and neck, liver or kidney cancer. The CDR3, as DNA: TGTGCCAGCAGTGTACAGGGACTCAGGGGCTACACCTTC. This sequence encodes CASSVQGLRGYTF.